The subject of this entry is one T cell receptor beta chain. Its target is unknown. The V end was cut by 4 bases, the J end by 6 bases, with 13 bases between. Germline CDR1 SGHVS, CDR2 FQNEAQ. This CDR3 region has 14 residues. The data derive from a study of radiation and T cells in renal cell carcinoma. Study in general: Nephrectomy followed 15 Gy stereotactic body radiation by 4 weeks. Study results and caveats: Top tumor clonotypes rose in blood 2 weeks post-radiation, then contracted. Pretreatment tumor biopsies were lacking, so baseline clonotypes are unknown.

Time point given: baseline pretreatment blood. Treatment here: 15 Gy SBRT to primary tumor, nephrectomy 4 weeks later. Radiation-treated patients gave blood at baseline, week 2 and week 4. Clones were read by immunoSEQ multiplex PCR, and TCRdb kept only the in-frame ones, dropping some. The data contain 110,000 to 150,000 clones, approximately 87% of them seen just once; the ten biggest clones take up approximately 24%. This sequence originates from a woman aged 50 to 60 with renal cell carcinoma. The source was blood, collected from a patient whose treatment included radiotherapy and nephrectomy. The chain links TRBV7-8 to TRBJ2-4; D is undetermined. The CDR3 region has the DNA TGTGCCAGCAGCTCCGATGGGTACGGAAACATTCAGTACTTC. Its translation: CASSSDGYGNIQYF.